This TCR beta chain was sequenced in a study of identical twins. Study-wide results and caveats: Weaker excess sharing between twins was seen in beta out-of-frame sequences. The models systematically underestimated how much out-of-frame TCR alpha was shared in monozygotic twins.

There were only healthy Caucasians among the donors. Template switching added a universal primer binding site, and final cDNA carried unique molecular identifiers. TCRdb independently ran MiXCR on the 5' RACE reads; one entry per CDR3 protein. The sample yields a few hundred thousand distinct CDR3 sequences, 10% seen once. This clonotype was seen a few times. What it recognizes is unknown. Sequencing was carried out using memory T cells sorted from blood. The TCR sequence derives from a man aged 50-60 years in good health.

CDR3 region: CATSREGQNYEQYF. The CDR3 coding sequence is TGTGCCACCAGCAGAGAAGGACAGAACTACGAGCAGTACTTC. This chain connects TRBV15 to TRBJ2-7; TRBD1 is a possible D gene (6 bases). The ends were cut back, 0 bases at V and 3 bases at J, with 9 bases in the middle. Looked up from germline, CDR1 is LNHNV and CDR2 is YYDKDF (reference sequence). This CDR3 is built from 14 residues.